This record looks at one T cell receptor beta chain sequence and its context. The protocol was immunoSEQ multiplex PCR, while the TCRdb copy is restricted to in-frame clones and leaves out a portion. The sample carries about 2,900 clones, around 80% recorded once. This entry is derived from a study of chemoradiotherapy in HPV16-positive cancers. Trimming cost V 1 base and J 3 bases; bases outside gene matches: 0. The CDR3 runs to 13 residues. From germline, CDR1 is SGHKS and CDR2 YYEKEE (reference sequence). The gene calls are TRBV5-5 and TRBJ2-5; 7 bases are a match to TRBD1. The receptor's source is a human donor with HPV-associated anogenital cancer. The sequenced sample was tumor tissue, obtained from a patient who underwent chemoradiotherapy. The CDR3 DNA reads as TGTGCCAGCAGCTTGCAGGGGGAAGAGACCCAGTACTTC. Translating gives CASSLQGEETQYF.